This T cell receptor beta chain derives from a study of CD8+ T cells in alopecia areata (dated by TCRdb to the late 2010s). Notes on the research overall: The treated patients took part in an open-label pilot trial in which moderate-to-severe alopecia areata was treated with oral tofacitinib at 5 to 10 mg twice daily. Scalp clonality was compared across normal scalp (n=4), patchy alopecia areata scalp (n=8), and alopecia totalis/universalis scalp (n=8). To study T cell clonal expansion in alopecia areata, the researchers applied high-throughput TCRbeta sequencing to both the C3H/HeJ mouse model and human patients. Biopsies were taken from tofacitinib-treated patients at baseline and again at 4 and 24 weeks into treatment, and several of those patients also had a later scalp biopsy. Amplification of TCRbeta CDR3 regions was done by immunoSEQ multiplex PCR using 35 Vbeta forward primers and 13 Jbeta reverse primers. The RNA source kit depended on sample type: the PAXgene miRNA kit for fixed scalp, the miRNeasy kit for PBMCs, and the RNeasy kit for mouse skin. Disease severity in treated patients was measured with the SALT score, which quantifies the percentage of affected scalp surface area. Patients received tofacitinib for 6 to 18 months and were then followed off drug for 6 months to check for delayed response and recurrence. Human TCRbeta sequencing covered scalp tissue and sorted CD4+ and CD8+ peripheral blood T cells from patchy and totalis/universalis alopecia areata patients and healthy controls.

The paper's findings and limits, for the study overall: Scalp TCR repertoire analysis is complicated because resident alphabeta T cells in normal human skin are also sequenced, whereas mouse skin is dominated by gammadelta T cells. Lesional scalp, especially in alopecia totalis/universalis, showed higher clonality and more expanded CD8+ clones than normal scalp, suggesting antigenic drive. TCR sequences shared between patients were less clear than in mice, possibly partly because of HLA diversity in the patient population. Because the treated cohort was small and included a single nonresponder, larger studies are needed to assess links between baseline CD8+ expansion and response. During tofacitinib treatment, many expanded lesional clones remained in scalp and blood, and this persistence may partly explain relapse after treatment is stopped. With tofacitinib, both scalp clonality and the number of expanded CD8+ clones among the top 100 scalp clones went down significantly.

Receptors were amplified or captured by the immunoSEQ multiplex PCR assay. For TCR sequencing, RNA was extracted from every sample and reverse transcribed into cDNA to serve as template. SuperScript III was used to make first-strand cDNA, primed with a 2:1 mix of oligo-dT and random hexamers. A synthetic immune receptor repertoire was used to assess amplification bias, and residual bias was removed computationally. Per the authors' processing: Raw reads were preprocessed to remove errors, and CDR3 was defined according to IMGT conventions as the region from the conserved cysteine to phenylalanine. To get clonality, Shannon entropy was normalized by log2 of the number of productive unique TCRs and the result was subtracted from 1. Whether each scalp clone was CD4 or CD8 was inferred by checking scalp TCRbeta sequences against the CD4 and CD8 repertoires from sorted blood. This is the immuneACCESS table as TCRdb keeps it, with only in-frame sequences that have V and J called. A part of the clones is gone; compared with another copy, unresolved V genes explain less than half, and the rest is unexplained. From that table come the V and J calls and clone size; the DNA was used to work out D and trimming. The sample profile shows about 94,000 clones; around three quarters of them were found once. Of the sample, roughly 17% is held by the ten largest clones.

As for this clone: Its target antigen remains unknown. No base qualities exist here, and no much larger clone lies one base off it.

The treatment or condition tag for this specimen amounts to: oral pan-JAK inhibitor, 5-10 mg twice daily. Lesional scalp punch biopsies and peripheral blood were obtained from alopecia areata patients. After PBMCs were isolated by density centrifugation and stained for CD3, CD4 and CD8, a FACSAria was used to sort CD4+ and CD8+ T cells. The TCR comes from a human donor with alopecia areata. The sequencing used CD8+ T cells sorted from blood, collected between weeks 44 and 45, from a patient treated with tofacitinib.

The CDR3 amino acid sequence is: CASSYNGESTEAFF. The bases read TGTGCCAGCAGTTACAATGGGGAGAGCACTGAAGCTTTCTTT. The chain links TRBV6-5 with TRBJ1-1; no D gene call is confident. The CDR3 runs 14 amino acids, cysteine and phenylalanine included. Only the CDR3 part of the read is kept: 42 bases, read in frame from the first base. V and J lose 2 bases and 4 bases, and a span of 11 bases separates them. According to the germline V gene, CDR1 reads MNHEY and CDR2 reads SVGAGI.